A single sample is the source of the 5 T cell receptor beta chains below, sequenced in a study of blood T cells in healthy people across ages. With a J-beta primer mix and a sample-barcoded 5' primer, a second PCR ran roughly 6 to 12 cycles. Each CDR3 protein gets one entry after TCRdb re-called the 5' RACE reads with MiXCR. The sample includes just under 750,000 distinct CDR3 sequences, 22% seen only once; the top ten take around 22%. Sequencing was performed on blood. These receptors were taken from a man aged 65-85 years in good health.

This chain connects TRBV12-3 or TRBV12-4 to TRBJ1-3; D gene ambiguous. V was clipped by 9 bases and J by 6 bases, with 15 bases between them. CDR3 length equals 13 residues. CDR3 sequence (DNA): TGTGCCAGTCGGCCCTTTAGGGAAAACACCATATATTTT. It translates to CASRPFRENTIYF.

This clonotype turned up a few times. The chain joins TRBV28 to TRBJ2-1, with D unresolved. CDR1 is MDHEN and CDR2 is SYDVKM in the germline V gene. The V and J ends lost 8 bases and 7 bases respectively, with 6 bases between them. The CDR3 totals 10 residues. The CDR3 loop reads CASRKNEQFF. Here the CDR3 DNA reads TGTGCCAGCCGAAAAAATGAGCAGTTCTTC.

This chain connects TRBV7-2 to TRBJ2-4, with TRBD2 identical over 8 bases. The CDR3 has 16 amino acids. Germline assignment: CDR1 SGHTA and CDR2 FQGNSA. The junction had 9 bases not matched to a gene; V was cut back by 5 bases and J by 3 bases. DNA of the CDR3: TGTGCCAGCAGCGACAAAAGCGGGAGTGGCAAAAACATTCAGTACTTC. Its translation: CASSDKSGSGKNIQYF.

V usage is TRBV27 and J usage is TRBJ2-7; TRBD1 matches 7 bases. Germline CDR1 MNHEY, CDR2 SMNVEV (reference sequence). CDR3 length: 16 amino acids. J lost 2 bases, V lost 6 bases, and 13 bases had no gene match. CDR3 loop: CASRPFYSGTAYEQYF. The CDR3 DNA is TGTGCCAGCAGACCCTTCTATTCCGGGACAGCCTACGAGCAGTACTTC.

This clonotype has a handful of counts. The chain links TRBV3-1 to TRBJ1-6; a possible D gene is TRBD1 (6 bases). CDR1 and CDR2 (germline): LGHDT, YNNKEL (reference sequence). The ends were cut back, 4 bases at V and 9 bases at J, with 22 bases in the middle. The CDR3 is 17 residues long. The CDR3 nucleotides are TGTGCCAGCAGCCCATCATCCACCGGGACAACTGGTTCACCCCTCCACTTT. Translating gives CASSPSSTGTTGSPLHF.